Given below is one T cell receptor beta chain in context. Germline V gives CDR1 MNHEY, CDR2 SMNVEV (reference sequence). J was trimmed by 3 bases and V by 4 bases; bases with no gene match: 8. The CDR3 runs 15 residues. The record originates from a study of shared clonotypes between healthy human individuals. Naive-designated CD8 cells lacked CD45RO, were positively enriched for CCR7, and omitted terminally differentiated effector memory CD45RA+ cells. Generated by immunoSEQ multiplex PCR, the TCRdb table keeps only in-frame clones and is missing some. The table shows about 2.1 million clones, with over 85% occurring only once.

Sample: naive CD8+ T cells from PBMCs. This sequence joins TRBV27 and TRBJ2-7; TRBD2 matches 8 bases. The sequence derives from a man aged 18 to 30 in good health. Some clones in this sample may be carry-over from other donors' samples. In nucleotides, the CDR3 is TGTGCCAGCAGTTATAGCGGGACGGCTTTCTACGAGCAGTACTTC. Translation gives CASSYSGTAFYEQYF.